This T cell receptor (beta chain) was recovered during a study of blood T cell repertoires in COVID-19. In the study overall: There were acute and convalescent COVID-19 samples, and they came from the United States, Italy and Spain. Sources were T cells, B-cell-depleted T cells, or PBMCs; the material itself was cDNA or gDNA.

The germline V and J ends were trimmed by 6 bases and 8 bases, with 20 bases remaining between them. The CDR3 is 16 residues long. The V gene's germline CDR1 is MNHEY and CDR2 SMNVEV (reference sequence). In the authors' workflow: Estimated nucleated cell counts came from reference gene primer amplification. Sequencing used immunoSEQ multiplex PCR; TCRdb keeps in-frame clones, though not all of them. From that table come the V and J calls and clone size; the DNA was used to work out D and trimming. The sample holds a few hundred thousand clones; roughly 89% are singletons and the top ten take roughly 0.92%.

The sequence was collected from a woman aged 40 to 50 who had recovered from COVID-19. Material for sequencing was peripheral blood. V usage is TRBV27 and J usage is TRBJ1-6; perhaps TRBD1 as D (5 bases). The CDR3 DNA reads TGTGCCAGCAGGATGATCAGGGTCATAAGAGATTCACCCCTCCACTTT. It is translated as CASRMIRVIRDSPLHF.